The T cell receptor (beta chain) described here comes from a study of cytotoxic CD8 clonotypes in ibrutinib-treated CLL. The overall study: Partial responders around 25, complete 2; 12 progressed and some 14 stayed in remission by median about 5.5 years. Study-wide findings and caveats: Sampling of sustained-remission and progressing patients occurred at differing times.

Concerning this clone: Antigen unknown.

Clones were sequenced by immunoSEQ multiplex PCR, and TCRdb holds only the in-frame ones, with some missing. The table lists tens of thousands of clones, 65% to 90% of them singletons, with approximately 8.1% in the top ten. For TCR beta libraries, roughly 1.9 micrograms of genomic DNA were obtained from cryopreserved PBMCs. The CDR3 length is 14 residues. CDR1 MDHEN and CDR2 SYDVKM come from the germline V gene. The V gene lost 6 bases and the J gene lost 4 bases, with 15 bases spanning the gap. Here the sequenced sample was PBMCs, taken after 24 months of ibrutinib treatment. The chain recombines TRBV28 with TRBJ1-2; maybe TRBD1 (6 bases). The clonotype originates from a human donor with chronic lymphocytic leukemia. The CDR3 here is CASRGERGFYGYTF. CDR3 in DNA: TGTGCCAGCAGAGGGGAGAGGGGGTTCTATGGCTACACCTTC.